One and the same sample provided the 7 T cell receptor beta chains below, sequenced in a study of PD-1 blockade in classical Hodgkin lymphoma. Some clones are missing from TCRdb's copy, which holds only in-frame ones; the method was immunoSEQ multiplex PCR. The repertoire holds almost 15,000 clones, around 90% seen once, with about a fifth in the top ten. The time point here: cycle 4 day 1 (C4D1), after five to seven weeks of nivolumab. Relapse was seen in all patients after autologous stem cell transplantation, and brentuximab vedotin exposure was variable. PBMCs, once thawed, yielded CD8+ T cells isolated by magnetic negative selection. Sequenced material: CD8+ T cells from blood, taken before the fourth cycle of nivolumab. The receptors come from a human donor with classical Hodgkin lymphoma.

This chain uses TRBV6-6 with TRBJ1-1; the D gene is possibly TRBD1 (6 bases). Germline V gives CDR1 MNHNY, CDR2 SVGAGI (reference sequence). Trimming removed 2 bases from V and 5 bases from J, with 15 bases in between. The CDR3 extends over 15 amino acids. CDR3 coding DNA: TGTGCCAGCAGTTACCCGACAGGCGAAAGGACTGAAGCTTTCTTT. Protein sequence: CASSYPTGERTEAFF.

The rearrangement joins TRBV4-1 to TRBJ2-1; 7 nucleotides line up with TRBD2. The J segment lost 8 bases and the V segment lost 1 base, leaving 8 bases of the junction unmatched. This CDR3 is 15 amino acids long. The germline V gene encodes CDR1 MGHRA and CDR2 YSYEKL. CDR3 region: CASSQAAGTTHEQFF. The CDR3 coding sequence is TGCGCCAGCAGCCAAGCTGCCGGGACTACCCATGAGCAGTTCTTC.

This rearrangement joins TRBV15 to TRBJ1-2, with TRBD1 as a possible D gene (6 bases). V dropped 2 bases and J dropped 6 bases, with 22 bases sitting between them. The CDR3 runs to 17 residues. Germline CDR1 reads LNHNV; CDR2 reads YYDKDF (reference sequence). Here the CDR3 reads CATSRMGPGHGGDGYTF. In DNA, the CDR3 is TGTGCCACCAGCAGAATGGGACCGGGACATGGCGGGGATGGCTACACCTTC. Full variable domain (rest looked up from reference TRBV15 and TRBJ1-2): DAMVIQNPRYQVTQFGKPVTLSCSQTLNHNVMYWYQQKSSQAPKLLFHYYDKDFNNEADTPDNFQSRRPNTSFCFLDIRSPGLGDTAMYLCATSRMGPGHGGDGYTFGSGTRLTVV.

The chain has TRBV6-5 and TRBJ1-5; TRBD1 is a possible D gene (5 bases). V was cut by 0 bases and J by 5 bases, with 8 bases left in between. CDR3 length equals 14 residues. The germline V gene encodes CDR1 MNHEY and CDR2 SVGAGI. The CDR3: CASSYSGGDQPQHF. CDR3 in DNA: TGTGCCAGCAGTTACTCGGGGGGTGATCAGCCCCAGCATTTT.

V is TRBV5-6 and J is TRBJ1-5; D might be TRBD1 (5 bases). The CDR3 has 17 amino acids. Trimming shortened V by 0 bases and J by 2 bases, and 15 bases separated the two germline ends. The germline V gene has CDR1 SGHDT and CDR2 YYEEEE. The CDR3 nucleotides are TGTGCCAGCAGCTTGGCCGCGGGGGGGTTAGGCAATCAGCCCCAGCATTTT. Translation gives CASSLAAGGLGNQPQHF.

The chain combines TRBV2 with TRBJ1-1, with D possibly matching TRBD1 (6 bases). V dropped 6 bases and J dropped 4 bases, with 12 bases sitting between them. The CDR3 extends over 13 amino acids. Germline lookup yields CDR1 SNHLY and CDR2 FYNNEI. The CDR3 loop reads CASSDRLITEAFF. CDR3 bases: TGTGCCAGCAGCGACAGGTTGATCACTGAAGCTTTCTTT.

The rearrangement links TRBV30 to TRBJ2-7; no definite D call. Per germline, CDR1 GTSNPN and CDR2 SVGIG (reference sequence). The CDR3 length is 17 residues. V was pared by 1 base and J by 7 bases, with 26 bases between. Written as DNA, the CDR3 is TGTGCCTGGAGTGGACCAGGCGGACCCCCACCTACTGGGGAGCAGTACTTC. Translation gives CAWSGPGGPPPTGEQYF.